This is a list of T cell receptor beta chains from one sample in a study of cytomegalovirus exposure and HLA in healthy donors. This table comes from immunoSEQ multiplex PCR, and its TCRdb copy is limited to in-frame clones, with some not included. The table has about 130,000 clones, more than 60% seen once. Material: PBMCs. These receptors were taken from a woman aged 35 to 49 in good health and CMV-seropositive. Both conserved end residues are part of each CDR3. The D gene is left open where the match is weak. Expanded clones get a size class; other rows say once, few or many, or leave the size out.

DNA	CDR3	J	V	size	length	D
TGTGCCAGCAGCTTGGGGACTAGCCGCTACGAGCAGTACTTC	CASSLGTSRYEQYF	TRBJ2-7	TRBV5-6	NA	14	TRBD2
TGTGCCAGCAGCGCTACAGGGTACTCTGGAAACACCATATATTTT	CASSATGYSGNTIYF	TRBJ1-3	TRBV9	NA	15	NA
TGTGCCAGTAGTACTCTCCGGGCGGCGGGCCATAGGGAAAAACTGTTTTTT	CASSTLRAAGHREKLFF	TRBJ1-4	TRBV19	NA	17	NA
TGTGCCAGCAGCTTGGGGGCGGGACCCGTAATTTTT	CASSLGAGPVIF	TRBJ2-2	TRBV5-4	once	12	NA
TGTGCCAGCAGCTCCGGGACAGCGGGTTTCGGCCAAGAGACCCAGTACTTC	CASSSGTAGFGQETQYF	TRBJ2-5	TRBV28	NA	17	NA
TGTGCCAGTAGTTACGACATGTCCTCCAATGTGTTAGTTCGGCCTCCTGGAAACACCATATATTTT	CASSYDMSSNVLVRPPGNTIYF	TRBJ1-3	TRBV19	NA	22	NA
TGCGCCAGCAGCCATGGGACAGGAGTTTTCAACGAGCAGTACTTC	CASSHGTGVFNEQYF	TRBJ2-7	TRBV4-1	NA	15	TRBD1
TGTGCCAGCAGCTTGGCGGGAGCTCTCCAGTGTACGCAGTATTTT	CASSLAGALQCTQYF	TRBJ2-3	TRBV7-2	NA	15	TRBD2
TGCGCCAGCAGCCAAGATTGGAGGGGTAATACCTACGAGCAGTACTTC	CASSQDWRGNTYEQYF	TRBJ2-7	TRBV4-3	NA	16	NA
TGTGCCAGCAGTGCTTGGACTAGCGGGGGTGATGAGACCCAGTACTTC	CASSAWTSGGDETQYF	TRBJ2-5	TRBV2	NA	16	TRBD2
TGTGCCAGCGGACCGGGACAGAGGGAGCAGTACTTC	CASGPGQREQYF	TRBJ2-7	TRBV7-2	NA	12	TRBD1
TGTGCCTGGAGTCCCCGTATCGAGCAGTTCTTC	CAWSPRIEQFF	TRBJ2-1	TRBV30	NA	11	NA
TGTGCCAGCAGCCGAGCGGGGGCTGGCACAGATACGCAGTATTTT	CASSRAGAGTDTQYF	TRBJ2-3	TRBV5-4	NA	15	TRBD2
TGCAGCGCCGGCAGTCTAGAACCGTACGAGCAGTACTTC	CSAGSLEPYEQYF	TRBJ2-7	TRBV29-1	NA	13	NA
TGTGCCAGCACAACCGGCTTTAGGGGTGAGCAGTACTTC	CASTTGFRGEQYF	TRBJ2-7	TRBV28	NA	13	NA
TGTGCCAGTACTAGCGGATCGAACACCGGGGAGCTGTTTTTT	CASTSGSNTGELFF	TRBJ2-2	TRBV19	few	14	TRBD2